The next 5 T cell receptor beta chains were all read from a single sample in a study of T cells after yellow fever vaccination. TCRdb ran MiXCR on the 5' RACE reads and lists one entry per CDR3 protein. This table holds about 160,000 distinct CDR3 sequences, around 7.2% found once. Sequencing used CD4+ T cells sorted from PBMCs, obtained 5 days after the first yellow fever vaccination. The receptors stem from a young man who received the YFV17D yellow fever vaccine.

The chain uses TRBV4-1 and TRBJ2-5, with a tentative D call TRBD1 (6 bases). Between the trimmed V and J ends, which lost 0 bases and 6 bases, there was a span of 14 bases. The CDR3 is made up of 15 amino acids. Germline values: CDR1 MGHRA, CDR2 YSYEKL. CDR3 residues: CASSQDETGAKTQYF. In nucleotides, the CDR3 is TGCGCCAGCAGCCAAGATGAGACAGGAGCTAAGACCCAGTACTTC.

This clonotype has a count of ten or more. V gene TRBV6-2 or TRBV6-3 combines with J gene TRBJ1-6; 9 nucleotides line up with TRBD1. Germline CDR1 and CDR2: MNHEY and SVGEGT. Losses at the gene ends were 6 bases for V and 7 bases for J; bases not matched to a gene: 13. CDR3 length: 17 amino acids. In DNA, the CDR3 is TGTGCCAGCAGGGGGACAGGGTACGGGTTCCGAAATTCACCCCTCCACTTT. Residues: CASRGTGYGFRNSPLHF.

The V and J genes are TRBV6-1 and TRBJ1-6; D remains unclear. The CDR3 covers 14 residues. V lost 5 bases and J 6 bases, leaving 11 bases between the germline ends. The germline V gene encodes CDR1 MNHNS and CDR2 SASEGT. The CDR3 reads CASSPPLPNSPLHF. DNA for the CDR3: TGTGCCAGCAGTCCCCCGCTCCCTAATTCACCCCTCCACTTT.

This clonotype has at least ten counts. This rearrangement joins TRBV5-1 to TRBJ2-1; TRBD2 is a possible D gene (5 bases). The CDR3 is made up of 14 amino acids. Germline values: CDR1 SGHRS, CDR2 YFSETQ. V was shortened by 3 bases and J by 6 bases, with 13 bases between the two germline ends. The CDR3, as DNA: TGCGCCAGCAGCTCGGGTTCAGCGGCCAATGAGCAGTTCTTC. It specifies CASSSGSAANEQFF.

The count of this clonotype is one. A much larger clone lies a single base off, so this may be a read error. The V gene is TRBV10-2, the J gene TRBJ1-2; D not certain. The V end lost 3 bases, the J end lost 7 bases, and 12 bases lay between the germline ends. Germline assignment: CDR1 WSHSY and CDR2 SAAADI. This CDR3 is built from 13 residues. CDR3 sequence reads: CASSEDIGCGYTF. The CDR3 coding sequence is TGCGCCAGCAGTGAAGACATAGGATGTGGCTACACCTTC.